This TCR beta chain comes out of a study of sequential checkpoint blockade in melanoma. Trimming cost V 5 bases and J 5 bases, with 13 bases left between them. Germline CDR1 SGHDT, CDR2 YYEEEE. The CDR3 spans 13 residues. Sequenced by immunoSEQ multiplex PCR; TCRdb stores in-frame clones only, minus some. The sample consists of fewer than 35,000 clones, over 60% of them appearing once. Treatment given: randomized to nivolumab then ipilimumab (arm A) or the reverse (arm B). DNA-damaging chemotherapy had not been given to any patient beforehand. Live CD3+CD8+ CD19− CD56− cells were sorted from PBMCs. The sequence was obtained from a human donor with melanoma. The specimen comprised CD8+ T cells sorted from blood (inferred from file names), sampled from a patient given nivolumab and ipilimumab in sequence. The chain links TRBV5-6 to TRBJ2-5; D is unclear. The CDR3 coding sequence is TGTGCCAGCAGAGCCTTTATGCGGGAGACCCAGTACTTC. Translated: CASRAFMRETQYF.